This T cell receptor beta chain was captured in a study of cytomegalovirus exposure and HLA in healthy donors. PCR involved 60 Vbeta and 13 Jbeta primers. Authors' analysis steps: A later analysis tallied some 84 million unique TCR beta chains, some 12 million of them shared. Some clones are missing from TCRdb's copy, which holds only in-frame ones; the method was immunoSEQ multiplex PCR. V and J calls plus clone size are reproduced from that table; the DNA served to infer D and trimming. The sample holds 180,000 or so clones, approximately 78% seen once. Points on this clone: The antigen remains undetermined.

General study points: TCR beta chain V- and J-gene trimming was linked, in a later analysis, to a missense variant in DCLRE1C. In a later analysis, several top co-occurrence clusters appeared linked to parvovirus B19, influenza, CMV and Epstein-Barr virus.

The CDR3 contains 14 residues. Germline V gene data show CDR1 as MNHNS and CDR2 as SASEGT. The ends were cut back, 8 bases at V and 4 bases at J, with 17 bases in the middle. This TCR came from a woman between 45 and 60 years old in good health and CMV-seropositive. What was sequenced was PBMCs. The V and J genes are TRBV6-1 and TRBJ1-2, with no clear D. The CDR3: CASGTLAWSYGYTF. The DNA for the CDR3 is TGTGCCAGCGGAACTCTGGCCTGGAGCTATGGCTACACCTTC.